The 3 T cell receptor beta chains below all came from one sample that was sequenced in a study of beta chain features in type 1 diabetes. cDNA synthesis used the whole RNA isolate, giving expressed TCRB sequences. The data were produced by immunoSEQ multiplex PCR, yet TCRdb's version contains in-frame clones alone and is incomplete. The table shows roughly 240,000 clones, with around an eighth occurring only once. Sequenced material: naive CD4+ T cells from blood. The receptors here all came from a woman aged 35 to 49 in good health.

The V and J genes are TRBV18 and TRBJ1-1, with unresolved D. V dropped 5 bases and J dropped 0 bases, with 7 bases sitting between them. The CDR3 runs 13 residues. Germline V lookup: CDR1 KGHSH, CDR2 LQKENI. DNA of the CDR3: TGTGCCAGCTCAACCGACATGAACACTGAAGCTTTCTTT. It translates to CASSTDMNTEAFF.

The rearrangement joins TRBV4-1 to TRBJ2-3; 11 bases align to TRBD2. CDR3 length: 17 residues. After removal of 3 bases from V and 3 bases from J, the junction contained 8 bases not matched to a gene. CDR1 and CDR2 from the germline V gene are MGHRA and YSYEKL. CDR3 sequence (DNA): TGCGCCAGCAGCCAGGAGGGTTCTAGCGGGGGGACAGATACGCAGTATTTT. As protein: CASSQEGSSGGTDTQYF.

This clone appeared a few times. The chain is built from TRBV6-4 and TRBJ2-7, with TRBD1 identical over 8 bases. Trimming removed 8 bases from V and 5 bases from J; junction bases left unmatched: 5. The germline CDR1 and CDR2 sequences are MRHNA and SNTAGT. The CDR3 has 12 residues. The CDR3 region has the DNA TGTGCCAGCTTGGACAGGGAAGACGAGCAGTACTTC. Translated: CASLDREDEQYF.